Below, 29 T cell receptor beta chains from the same sample are listed, as sequenced in a study of blood T cell repertoires in COVID-19. Profiling relied on immunoSEQ multiplex PCR, and the TCRdb table lists in-frame clones only, not all of them. Of 200,000 to 300,000 clones listed, about 88% are singletons. Sequencing was done on a sample of peripheral blood. The receptors come from a man between 60 and 70 years old who had recovered from COVID-19.

The chain uses TRBV7-2 and TRBJ2-7, with D possibly matching TRBD1 (6 bases). Germline CDR1 SGHTA, CDR2 FQGNSA. This CDR3 has 15 residues. V dropped 5 bases and J dropped 4 bases, with 18 bases sitting between them. The CDR3 is CASSVFEGVGYEQYF. CDR3 in DNA: TGTGCCAGCAGCGTATTTGAGGGGGTTGGTTACGAGCAGTACTTC.

The chain links TRBV12-3 or TRBV12-4 to TRBJ1-1; D unclear. This CDR3 spans 10 amino acids. Trimming cost V 6 bases and J 4 bases, with 3 bases left between them. The CDR3 bases are TGTGCCAGCAGGAGCACTGAAGCTTTCTTT. Translating it yields CASRSTEAFF.

The chain has TRBV15 and TRBJ2-6; D is unresolved. V was cut by 0 bases and J by 2 bases, with 8 bases left in between. Per the germline V gene, CDR1 is LNHNV and CDR2 is YYDKDF (reference sequence). The CDR3 spans 16 residues. The CDR3 region has the DNA TGTGCCACCAGCAGAGATGGAGCCCCTGGGGCCAACGTCCTGACTTTC. This codes for CATSRDGAPGANVLTF.

The genes are TRBV7-3 and TRBJ2-2, with a tentative D call TRBD2 (5 bases). V lost 0 bases to trimming and J lost 4 bases, with 12 bases between them. Germline values: CDR1 SGHTA, CDR2 FQGTGA. CDR3 size: 16 residues. DNA for the CDR3: TGTGCCAGCAGCTTAACGAGGGCATTCGCCACCGGGGAGCTGTTTTTT. This sequence encodes CASSLTRAFATGELFF.

The rearrangement links TRBV6-2 or TRBV6-3 to TRBJ1-2, with D possibly TRBD1 on 5 matching bases. The CDR3 runs to 13 residues. Germline V gene lookup returns CDR1 MNHEY and CDR2 SVGEGT. Trimming removed 6 bases from V and 3 bases from J, with 11 bases in between. The CDR3 DNA sequence: TGTGCCAGCAGCCTAGACAGTGACTATGGCTACACCTTC. It specifies CASSLDSDYGYTF.

The chain couples TRBV29-1 to TRBJ1-2; TRBD1 matches 9 bases. The V and J ends lost 7 bases and 6 bases, in that order; junction bases with no gene match: 3. The germline V gene encodes CDR1 SQVTM and CDR2 ANQGSEA. This CDR3 has 11 residues. For the CDR3, the DNA is TGCAGCGGGGGACAGGGCGATGGCTACACCTTC. Protein sequence: CSGGQGDGYTF.

The gene calls are TRBV9 and TRBJ1-3; a weak D match, TRBD1 (6 bases). Trimming left V 0 bases short and J 4 bases short, with 14 bases between. The CDR3 loop spans 16 amino acids. The V gene's germline CDR1 is SGDLS and CDR2 YYNGEE. CDR3 loop: CASSVALQGTGNTIYF. CDR3 nucleotides: TGTGCCAGCAGCGTAGCCCTACAGGGAACGGGAAACACCATATATTTT.

This sequence joins TRBV5-1 and TRBJ1-1, with TRBD1 matching 7 bases. The CDR3 covers 14 residues. Germline CDR1 is SGHRS and CDR2 is YFSETQ. With 3 bases clipped from V and 7 bases from J, the junction kept 9 bases outside the gene matches. The CDR3 bases are TGCGCCAGCAGCTCTCTAAACAGGGGAGGTGAAGCTTTCTTT. Encoded protein: CASSSLNRGGEAFF. Together with reference TRBV5-1 and TRBJ1-1, the CDR3 gives the full variable domain: KAGVTQTPRYLIKTRGQQVTLSCSPISGHRSVSWYQQTPGQGLQFLFEYFSETQRNKGNFPGRFSGRQFSNSRSEMNVSTLELGDSALYLCASSSLNRGGEAFFGQGTRLTVV.

The chain combines TRBV6-4 with TRBJ1-1; 10 nucleotides align to TRBD1. The CDR3 sequence is 15 residues long. V shed 6 bases and J 0 bases; nucleotides not matched to a gene: 4. From germline, CDR1 is MRHNA and CDR2 SNTAGT. CDR3 DNA sequence: TGTGCCAGCAGCCGGGACAGGGGAGTGAACACTGAAGCTTTCTTT. As protein: CASSRDRGVNTEAFF.

This chain connects TRBV6-1 to TRBJ1-2; the D is unclear. CDR1 is MNHNS and CDR2 is SASEGT in the germline V gene. Trimming cost V 1 base and J 8 bases, with 8 bases left between them. This CDR3 is built from 12 residues. CDR3 residues: CASSEGGEGYTF. The CDR3 DNA reads TGTGCCAGCAGTGAAGGGGGAGAGGGCTACACCTTC.

V is TRBV4-2 and J is TRBJ1-6; D remains ambiguous. Trimming left V 4 bases short and J 14 bases short, with 27 bases between. There are 17 residues in the CDR3. Germline V gene sequence: CDR1 LGHNA, CDR2 YNFKEQ. The DNA for the CDR3 is TGTGCCAGCAGCCTCATGAAGGGAGCATCCCTTTGGAACACCCTCCACTTT. This encodes CASSLMKGASLWNTLHF.

The chain joins TRBV5-1 to TRBJ1-5, with TRBD1 matching over 9 bases. The germline gives CDR1 SGHRS, CDR2 YFSETQ. The CDR3 has 14 amino acids. The V and J ends lost 4 bases and 3 bases, in that order; junction bases with no gene match: 2. The CDR3 coding sequence is TGCGCCAGCAGCACAGGGGGCTCCAATCAGCCCCAGCATTTT. This codes for CASSTGGSNQPQHF. The complete variable domain, with remaining parts taken from reference TRBV5-1 and TRBJ1-5, reads KAGVTQTPRYLIKTRGQQVTLSCSPISGHRSVSWYQQTPGQGLQFLFEYFSETQRNKGNFPGRFSGRQFSNSRSEMNVSTLELGDSALYLCASSTGGSNQPQHFGDGTRLSIL.

The V gene is TRBV7-2, the J gene TRBJ2-7, with 9 bases matching TRBD1. Germline-derived CDR1 and CDR2 are SGHTA and FQGNSA. V lost 5 bases and J lost 7; bases outside the gene matches: 15. The CDR3 runs to 16 residues. The CDR3 DNA reads TGTGCCAGCAGCCAACCAATGACAGGGGGTGTTCGGGAGCAGTACTTC. Its translation: CASSQPMTGGVREQYF. Together with reference TRBV7-2 and TRBJ2-7, the CDR3 gives the full variable domain: GAGVSQSPSNKVTEKGKDVELRCDPISGHTALYWYRQSLGQGLEFLIYFQGNSAPDKSGLPSDRFSAERTGGSVSTLTIQRTQQEDSAVYLCASSQPMTGGVREQYFGPGTRLTVT.

The CDR3 nucleotides are TGTGCCAGCAGCTCATCTAGCGGGGGGTTGTGGGAGCAGTACTTC. Amino acid sequence: CASSSSSGGLWEQYF. This chain joins TRBV11-2 and TRBJ2-7; 11 positions match TRBD2. Germline assignment: CDR1 SGHAT and CDR2 FQNNGV. CDR3 length: 15 residues. The V segment lost 4 bases and the J segment 7 bases; nucleotides outside the gene matches: 9. Supplemented by reference TRBV11-2 and TRBJ2-7, the full variable domain reads EAGVAQSPRYKIIEKRQSVAFWCNPISGHATLYWYQQILGQGPKLLIQFQNNGVVDDSQLPKDRFSAERLKGVDSTLKIQPAKLEDSAVYLCASSSSSGGLWEQYFGPGTRLTVT.

This clone has just one count. The gene calls are TRBV5-4 and TRBJ1-5, with D unresolved. The V gene lost 1 base and the J gene lost 0 bases, with 8 bases spanning the gap. The germline CDR1 and CDR2 sequences are SGHNT and YYREEE (reference sequence). This CDR3 spans 15 amino acids. The CDR3 sequence: CASSLPRDSNQPQHF. The CDR3, as DNA: TGTGCCAGCAGCTTGCCTCGGGATAGCAATCAGCCCCAGCATTTT.

The table lists this clone with a few counts. This chain uses TRBV5-6 with TRBJ1-6, with D perhaps TRBD1 (6 bases). V was pared by 0 bases and J by 10 bases, with 14 bases between. CDR3 size: 15 residues. CDR1 SGHDT and CDR2 YYEEEE come from the germline V gene. This chain's CDR3 is CASSLAGQGRSPLHF. CDR3 nucleotides: TGTGCCAGCAGCTTGGCTGGCCAGGGGCGGTCACCCCTCCACTTT.

The gene calls are TRBV28 and TRBJ2-6, with a possible D match to TRBD1 (6 bases). Germline V gene data show CDR1 as MDHEN and CDR2 as SYDVKM. This CDR3 contains 15 residues. V gave up 6 bases and J gave up 4 bases, with 13 bases separating them. The CDR3 spells CASRTGSWGANVLTF. Written as DNA, the CDR3 is TGTGCCAGCAGAACAGGGTCGTGGGGGGCCAACGTCCTGACTTTC.

The chain uses TRBV4-1 and TRBJ1-2, with a possible D match to TRBD1 (6 bases). The CDR3 extends over 19 amino acids. CDR1 MGHRA and CDR2 YSYEKL come from the germline V gene. Deletions cut 4 bases from V and 4 bases from J, with 28 bases between. CDR3 residues: CASSPNRADSDLVVYGYTF. CDR3 bases: TGCGCCAGCAGCCCCAACAGGGCCGACAGTGATCTGGTGGTCTATGGCTACACCTTC.

In nucleotides, the CDR3 is TGTGCCAGCAGCCCTCGACAGGGGGCAATCAATGAGCAGTTCTTC. Translation: CASSPRQGAINEQFF. The chain employs TRBV7-2 and TRBJ2-1; TRBD1 agrees at 10 bases. J was trimmed by 6 bases and V by 5 bases; bases with no gene match: 7. Germline V lookup: CDR1 SGHTA, CDR2 FQGNSA. This CDR3 spans 15 amino acids.

The chain links TRBV12-3 or TRBV12-4 to TRBJ2-1; the D is unclear. V lost 11 bases, J lost 2 bases, and 7 bases lay in between. The CDR3 is made up of 11 amino acids. The CDR3 DNA follows: TGTGCCCTGCGGACCTACAATGAGCAGTTCTTC. It yields the protein CALRTYNEQFF.

This sequence joins TRBV3-1 (or the pseudogene TRBV3-2) and TRBJ2-3; tentatively, D is TRBD2 (6 bases). From germline, CDR1 is LGHDT and CDR2 YNNKEL (reference sequence). This CDR3 is built from 14 residues. Trimming took off 4 bases at V and 2 bases at J, with 10 bases between the two ends. CDR3 bases: TGTGCCAGCAGCCCGGGACTGAACACAGATACGCAGTATTTT. Its translation: CASSPGLNTDTQYF.

The chain links TRBV29-1 to TRBJ2-2; 7 bases fit TRBD2. This CDR3 has 17 amino acids. Trimming took 1 base from V and 4 from J; bases not matched to a gene: 12. Germline assignment: CDR1 SQVTM and CDR2 ANQGSEA. In DNA, the CDR3 is TGCAGCGTTGAAGGTCGGCGGGGGACTGGTCGCACCGGGGAGCTGTTTTTT. Amino acids: CSVEGRRGTGRTGELFF.

This rearrangement joins TRBV14 to TRBJ2-5, with 11 bases lining up with TRBD2. Looked up from germline, CDR1 is SGHDN and CDR2 is FVKESK. V trimming: 1 base; J trimming: 5 bases; junction bases outside the gene matches: 9. This CDR3 is 17 amino acids long. The CDR3 protein is CASSQGTFSGGAETQYF. The CDR3, as DNA: TGTGCCAGCAGCCAAGGAACCTTTAGCGGGGGGGCCGAGACCCAGTACTTC.

V usage is TRBV19 and J usage is TRBJ2-2; D remains ambiguous. This CDR3 has 12 residues. V was clipped by 3 bases and J by 3 bases, with 2 bases between them. The germline gives CDR1 LNHDA, CDR2 SQIVND (reference sequence). The CDR3 region is CASSIYTGELFF. The CDR3, as DNA: TGTGCCAGTAGTATCTACACCGGGGAGCTGTTTTTT. The complete variable domain, with remaining parts taken from reference TRBV19 and TRBJ2-2, reads DGGITQSPKYLFRKEGQNVTLSCEQNLNHDAMYWYRQDPGQGLRLIYYSQIVNDFQKGDIAEGYSVSREKKESFPLTVTSAQKNPTAFYLCASSIYTGELFFGEGSRLTVL.

This sequence joins TRBV10-1 and TRBJ1-1; 7 bases line up with TRBD1. V was clipped by 3 bases and J by 6 bases; unmatched bases: 7. The CDR3 is made up of 14 amino acids. Germline V CDR1 and CDR2: WNHNN, SYGVQD (reference sequence). The CDR3 bases are TGCGCCAGCAGTGAAGGTGGGACAGCATCTGAAGCTTTCTTT. It encodes CASSEGGTASEAFF.

The rearrangement links TRBV19 to TRBJ1-5, with 7 bases that match TRBD1. Germline CDR1 is LNHDA and CDR2 is SQIVND (reference sequence). CDR3 length: 14 residues. Trimming at V came to 6 bases and at J to 2 bases, leaving 4 bases not matched to a gene. The CDR3 here is CASRRGPGNQPQHF. CDR3 nucleotide sequence: TGTGCCAGTAGAAGGGGGCCGGGCAATCAGCCCCAGCATTTT.

The chain couples TRBV5-1 to TRBJ1-2; the D is unclear. CDR1 is SGHRS and CDR2 is YFSETQ in the germline V gene. There are 16 residues in the CDR3. Trimming took off 2 bases at V and 2 bases at J, with 16 bases between the two ends. The CDR3 DNA follows: TGCGCCAGCAGCTTTACCGATACTATCGAAAACTATGGCTACACCTTC. This sequence encodes CASSFTDTIENYGYTF. The full variable domain, rest sourced from reference TRBV5-1 and TRBJ1-2, is KAGVTQTPRYLIKTRGQQVTLSCSPISGHRSVSWYQQTPGQGLQFLFEYFSETQRNKGNFPGRFSGRQFSNSRSEMNVSTLELGDSALYLCASSFTDTIENYGYTFGSGTRLTVV.

The chain uses TRBV5-1 and TRBJ2-3; 13 bases align to TRBD2. Per germline, CDR1 SGHRS and CDR2 YFSETQ. The length of the CDR3 is 16 residues. V was clipped by 4 bases and J by 5 bases; unmatched bases: 7. The CDR3 reads CASSPGLAGTGDTQYF. Here the CDR3 DNA reads TGCGCCAGCAGCCCGGGACTAGCGGGGACAGGAGATACGCAGTATTTT.

The chain recombines TRBV18 with TRBJ1-5; D may be TRBD1 (5 bases). The germline V gene encodes CDR1 KGHSH and CDR2 LQKENI. The ends were cut back, 3 bases at V and 4 bases at J, with 19 bases in the middle. The length of the CDR3 is 17 residues. The CDR3 sequence is CASSPPPLQAINQPQHF. The DNA for the CDR3 is TGTGCCAGCTCACCGCCGCCGTTACAGGCGATAAATCAGCCCCAGCATTTT.